Each of the 26 T cell receptor beta chains below was sequenced from the same sample in a study of fetal regulatory T cell absence and autoimmunity. The method was immunoSEQ multiplex PCR; TCRdb's version includes in-frame clones alone and lacks a portion of them. The sample holds around 100,000 clones; roughly 78% are singletons and the top ten take just under 2%. Input material: pancreas tissue. These receptors all stem from a male donor with IPEX syndrome.

The CDR3 spells CASSLVPQSYNRGLNEQFF. The DNA for the CDR3 is TGTGCCAGCAGCTTAGTCCCCCAGAGTTACAATCGGGGGCTCAATGAGCAGTTCTTC. The rearrangement links TRBV11-2 to TRBJ2-1; possibly TRBD1 or TRBD2 for D (6 bases each). This CDR3 is built from 19 residues. Germline CDR1 SGHAT, CDR2 FQNNGV. V was cut by 1 base and J by 6 bases, with 25 bases left in between.

The chain links TRBV10-1 to TRBJ2-3; a weak D match, TRBD2 (6 bases). The CDR3 has 15 residues. The germline V gene has CDR1 WNHNN and CDR2 SYGVQD (reference sequence). The V gene lost 0 bases and the J gene lost 6 bases, with 13 bases spanning the gap. CDR3 residues: CASSESGGARDTQYF. The DNA for the CDR3 is TGCGCCAGCAGTGAGTCCGGAGGGGCGCGGGATACGCAGTATTTT.

The chain recombines TRBV6-5 with TRBJ1-2; possible D gene TRBD1, 5 bases. This CDR3 is built from 13 residues. V lost 2 bases to trimming and J lost 7 bases, with 11 bases between them. The germline CDR1 and CDR2 sequences are MNHEY and SVGAGI. The CDR3 loop reads CASSYRGVGGYTF. DNA of the CDR3: TGTGCCAGCAGTTACCGGGGGGTTGGTGGCTACACCTTC.

This clone has just a few counts. The chain links TRBV5-1 to TRBJ2-2; TRBD2 is a possible D gene (6 bases). Germline V gene lookup returns CDR1 SGHRS and CDR2 YFSETQ. CDR3 size: 16 residues. V was shortened by 3 bases and J by 4 bases, with 16 bases between the two germline ends. The CDR3 region has the DNA TGCGCCAGCAGCTGGGACTGGGAGTTCCTCACCGGGGAGCTGTTTTTT. Protein sequence: CASSWDWEFLTGELFF.

The gene calls are TRBV19 and TRBJ2-3; the D is unclear. This CDR3 is built from 12 residues. Germline lookup yields CDR1 LNHDA and CDR2 SQIVND (reference sequence). V lost 6 bases and J 0 bases, leaving 4 bases between the germline ends. This CDR3 reads CASSGSTDTQYF. DNA for the CDR3: TGTGCCAGTAGCGGGAGCACAGATACGCAGTATTTT.

J is TRBJ2-2 and V is TRBV5-4, with 7 bases lining up with TRBD2. CDR3 length: 14 residues. CDR1 is SGHNT and CDR2 is YYREEE in the germline V gene (reference sequence). The J segment lost 7 bases and the V segment lost 0 bases, leaving 3 bases of the junction unmatched. The CDR3 here is CASSLGEGGGELFF. CDR3 nucleotides: TGTGCCAGCAGCTTGGGGGAGGGCGGCGGGGAGCTGTTTTTT.

Only a few counts were recorded for this clone. The chain is built from TRBV29-1 and TRBJ1-2, with a possible D match to TRBD1 (5 bases). V was pared by 1 base and J by 6 bases, with 9 bases between. Germline V gives CDR1 SQVTM, CDR2 ANQGSEA. There are 12 residues in the CDR3. The CDR3 bases are TGCAGCGTTGAAGCTAGGGGCGATGGCTACACCTTC. Its translation is CSVEARGDGYTF.

The rearrangement links TRBV6-5 to TRBJ1-1; 9 bases align to TRBD1. This CDR3 has 16 residues. Germline CDR1 MNHEY, CDR2 SVGAGI. V was clipped by 0 bases and J by 4 bases; unmatched bases: 6. In DNA form, the CDR3 reads TGTGCCAGCAGTTACTCTAACAGGGGGCCAAGCACTGAAGCTTTCTTT. This encodes CASSYSNRGPSTEAFF.

The rearrangement joins TRBV21-1 to TRBJ2-1; the table's D call of TRBD2 was not tested on the DNA. TRBV21-1 is classified as a pseudogene. The CDR3 is 17 residues long. This CDR3 reads CASSKAWTSGRTNEQFF. CDR3 DNA: TGTGCCAGCAGCAAAGCTTGGACTAGCGGGAGGACTAATGAGCAGTTCTTC.

This chain links TRBV11-2 with TRBJ2-2; the D is unclear. The germline gives CDR1 SGHAT, CDR2 FQNNGV. The CDR3 loop spans 13 amino acids. Trimming took 0 bases from V and 5 from J, leaving 4 bases between them. The CDR3 here is CASSLDLTGELFF. In DNA form, the CDR3 reads TGTGCCAGCAGCTTAGATCTAACCGGGGAGCTGTTTTTT. Filled out from reference TRBV11-2 and TRBJ2-2, the complete variable domain reads EAGVAQSPRYKIIEKRQSVAFWCNPISGHATLYWYQQILGQGPKLLIQFQNNGVVDDSQLPKDRFSAERLKGVDSTLKIQPAKLEDSAVYLCASSLDLTGELFFGEGSRLTVL.

The chain recombines TRBV2 with TRBJ1-1; tentative D call: TRBD1 (6 bases). Germline CDR1 reads SNHLY; CDR2 reads FYNNEI. Trimming stripped 7 bases from V and 4 bases from J, with 10 bases between. The CDR3 length is 12 residues. The CDR3 spells CASINRVTEAFF. The CDR3 DNA reads TGTGCCAGCATCAACAGGGTCACTGAAGCTTTCTTT.

The chain joins TRBV7-8 to TRBJ1-5, with no clear D. V shed 3 bases and J shed 2 bases, with 11 bases lying between them. Germline CDR1 SGHVS, CDR2 FQNEAQ. This CDR3 is built from 15 residues. The CDR3 loop reads CASSLTLEGNQPQHF. The CDR3 DNA sequence: TGTGCCAGCAGCTTGACACTGGAGGGCAATCAGCCCCAGCATTTT.

The chain carries TRBV29-1 and TRBJ2-7; no clear D gene. The CDR3 is 11 residues long. Germline V lookup: CDR1 SQVTM, CDR2 ANQGSEA. Trimming cost V 6 bases and J 3 bases, with 9 bases left between them. CDR3 nucleotide sequence: TGCAGCGTCCAAGCAAGCTACGAGCAGTACTTC. It translates to CSVQASYEQYF.

The V gene is TRBV6-6, the J gene TRBJ1-4; 9 bases match TRBD1. Per the germline V gene, CDR1 is MNHNY and CDR2 is SVGAGI (reference sequence). Trimming removed 5 bases from V and 8 bases from J; junction bases left unmatched: 9. This CDR3 is 15 amino acids long. DNA of the CDR3: TGTGCCAGCAGTACCGCCGGGACAGGGAACGAAAAACTGTTTTTT. As protein: CASSTAGTGNEKLFF.

The chain employs TRBV13 and TRBJ2-3; 8 bases align to TRBD2. This CDR3 has 16 residues. With V trimmed by 5 bases and J by 2 bases, 9 bases remained unmatched. Germline V gene data show CDR1 as PRHDT and CDR2 as FYEKMQ (reference sequence). CDR3 in amino acids: CASSLPSGGPTDTQYF. The CDR3 DNA follows: TGTGCCAGCAGCCTCCCTTCGGGGGGGCCCACAGATACGCAGTATTTT.

This clone was seen just once. This chain connects TRBV6-1 to TRBJ1-3; D is undetermined. This CDR3 contains 15 residues. Germline V gene data show CDR1 as MNHNS and CDR2 as SASEGT. The V and J ends lost 7 bases and 0 bases respectively, with 13 bases between them. The CDR3 is CASNLTPSSGNTIYF. The CDR3 DNA reads TGTGCCAGCAATCTGACACCGAGCTCTGGAAACACCATATATTTT.

This clone was seen once. The chain combines TRBV7-2 with TRBJ2-1; D ambiguous. CDR1 and CDR2 (germline): SGHTA, FQGNSA. The CDR3 runs 11 residues. Trimming removed 5 bases from V and 2 bases from J, with 1 base in between. CDR3 in amino acids: CASSPYNEQFF. The CDR3 coding sequence is TGTGCCAGCAGCCCCTACAATGAGCAGTTCTTC.

J is TRBJ2-1 and V is TRBV10-2; 7 positions match TRBD2. This CDR3 contains 13 residues. Germline V CDR1 and CDR2: WSHSY, SAAADI. V shed 5 bases and J 7 bases; nucleotides not matched to a gene: 5. The CDR3, as DNA: TGCGCCAGCAGTAGAGCGGGGCTTAATGAGCAGTTCTTC. It specifies CASSRAGLNEQFF.

V usage is TRBV19 and J usage is TRBJ2-1; 10 nucleotides align to TRBD2. From germline, CDR1 is LNHDA and CDR2 SQIVND (reference sequence). Trimming cost V 5 bases and J 9 bases; bases outside gene matches: 7. The CDR3 sequence is 14 residues long. Here the CDR3 DNA reads TGTGCCAGTAGTCTCCAGCGGGGGGGCTCTGAGCAGTTCTTC. Amino acid sequence: CASSLQRGGSEQFF.

The chain recombines TRBV7-9 with TRBJ2-3; no clear D. The V gene lost 2 bases and the J gene lost 5 bases, with 5 bases spanning the gap. This CDR3 has 12 residues. Per germline, CDR1 SEHNR and CDR2 FQNEAQ (reference sequence). As DNA, the CDR3 is TGTGCCAGCAGCTTAACTCGAGATACGCAGTATTTT. Translating gives CASSLTRDTQYF.

The genes are TRBV19 and TRBJ1-1, with a weak D call TRBD1 (5 bases). Per germline, CDR1 LNHDA and CDR2 SQIVND (reference sequence). Trimming removed 9 bases at V and 3 bases at J, with 17 bases between. This CDR3 spans 14 amino acids. The CDR3 DNA follows: TGTGCCAGCTCCATGAGGGGTTGGTACACTGAAGCTTTCTTT. It translates to CASSMRGWYTEAFF.

This clone has only a few counts. This rearrangement joins TRBV19 to TRBJ1-2, with D hard to call. CDR3 length: 12 amino acids. Trimming left V 5 bases short and J 8 bases short, with 12 bases between. From germline, CDR1 is LNHDA and CDR2 SQIVND (reference sequence). CDR3: CASSDGARGYTF. CDR3 nucleotide sequence: TGTGCCAGTAGTGACGGCGCGAGGGGCTACACCTTC.

The chain combines TRBV2 with TRBJ2-5; 9 nucleotides align to TRBD2. Germline CDR1 is SNHLY and CDR2 is FYNNEI. The length of the CDR3 is 18 residues. J lost 5 bases, V lost 8 bases, and 21 bases had no gene match. The CDR3 is CASHRDWLAGKRGETQYF. The CDR3 nucleotides read TGTGCCAGCCACAGGGACTGGCTAGCGGGGAAAAGGGGGGAGACCCAGTACTTC.

The chain employs TRBV27 and TRBJ2-3, with D possibly matching TRBD1 (6 bases). Trimming removed 8 bases from V and 2 bases from J, with 17 bases in between. The germline gives CDR1 MNHEY, CDR2 SMNVEV (reference sequence). The CDR3 is 15 amino acids. CDR3: CASRTRGRDTDTQYF. In nucleotides, the CDR3 is TGTGCCAGCCGAACCAGGGGCCGAGACACAGATACGCAGTATTTT.

V and J are TRBV4-3 and TRBJ2-3; TRBD1 matches at 9 bases. CDR3 length equals 16 residues. V lost 1 base to trimming and J lost 3 bases; unmatched junction nucleotides: 5. CDR1 and CDR2 (germline): LGHNA, YSLEER. Here the CDR3 reads CASSQGGTGRTDTQYF. The CDR3 DNA follows: TGCGCCAGCAGCCAAGGGGGGACAGGGAGAACAGATACGCAGTATTTT.

This chain links TRBV7-9 with TRBJ1-4, with D perhaps matching TRBD1 (6 bases). This CDR3 has 15 residues. Per germline, CDR1 SEHNR and CDR2 FQNEAQ (reference sequence). V was clipped by 5 bases and J by 8 bases, with 18 bases between them. CDR3 region: CASSLGPQGGEKLFF. In DNA form, the CDR3 reads TGTGCCAGCAGCCTCGGACCACAAGGGGGGGAAAAACTGTTTTTT.